This TCR beta chain appears in the sequencing data of a study of blood T cell repertoires in COVID-19. Overall study context: Sources were T cells, B-cell-depleted T cells, or PBMCs; the material itself was cDNA or gDNA.

How the authors handled the data: Amplified reference gene primers provided the basis for estimating nucleated cell counts. The protocol was immunoSEQ multiplex PCR, while the TCRdb copy is restricted to in-frame clones and leaves out a portion. V and J calls and clone size are given by that table; D and trimming were obtained from the DNA. The table lists fewer than 200,000 clones, 87% of them singletons. V was pared by 7 bases and J by 4 bases, with 15 bases between. In germline, CDR1 is LNHDA, CDR2 SQIVND (reference sequence). The CDR3 sequence is 14 residues long. The chain carries TRBV19 and TRBJ2-3; TRBD1 might be the D (6 bases). Sequenced sample: peripheral blood. The clonotype comes from a woman aged 60-70 years who had recovered from COVID-19. The CDR3 is CASIAGAGADTQYF. As DNA, the CDR3 is TGTGCCAGTATTGCAGGGGCCGGGGCAGATACGCAGTATTTT. The variable domain in full, with the rest retrieved from reference TRBV19 and TRBJ2-3, is DGGITQSPKYLFRKEGQNVTLSCEQNLNHDAMYWYRQDPGQGLRLIYYSQIVNDFQKGDIAEGYSVSREKKESFPLTVTSAQKNPTAFYLCASIAGAGADTQYFGPGTRLTVL.